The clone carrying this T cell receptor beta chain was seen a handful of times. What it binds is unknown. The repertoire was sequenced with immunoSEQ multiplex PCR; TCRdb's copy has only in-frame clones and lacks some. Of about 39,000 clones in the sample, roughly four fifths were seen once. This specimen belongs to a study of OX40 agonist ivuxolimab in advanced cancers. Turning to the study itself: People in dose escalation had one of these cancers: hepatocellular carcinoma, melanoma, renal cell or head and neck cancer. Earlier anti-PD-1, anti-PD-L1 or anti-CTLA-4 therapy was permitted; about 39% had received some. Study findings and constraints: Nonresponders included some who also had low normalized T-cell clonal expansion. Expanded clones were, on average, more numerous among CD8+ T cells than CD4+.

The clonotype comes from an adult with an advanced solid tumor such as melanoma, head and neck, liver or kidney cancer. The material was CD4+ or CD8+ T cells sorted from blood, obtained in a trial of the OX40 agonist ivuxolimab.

CDR3 protein: CASSSDRFYGYTF. CDR3 DNA sequence: TGTGCCAGCAGCTCCGACAGGTTCTATGGCTACACCTTC. The rearrangement joins TRBV7-2 to TRBJ1-2; D may be TRBD1 (6 bases). Per germline, CDR1 SGHTA and CDR2 FQGNSA. The CDR3 runs 13 residues. Trimming took off 4 bases at V and 4 bases at J, with 10 bases between the two ends.